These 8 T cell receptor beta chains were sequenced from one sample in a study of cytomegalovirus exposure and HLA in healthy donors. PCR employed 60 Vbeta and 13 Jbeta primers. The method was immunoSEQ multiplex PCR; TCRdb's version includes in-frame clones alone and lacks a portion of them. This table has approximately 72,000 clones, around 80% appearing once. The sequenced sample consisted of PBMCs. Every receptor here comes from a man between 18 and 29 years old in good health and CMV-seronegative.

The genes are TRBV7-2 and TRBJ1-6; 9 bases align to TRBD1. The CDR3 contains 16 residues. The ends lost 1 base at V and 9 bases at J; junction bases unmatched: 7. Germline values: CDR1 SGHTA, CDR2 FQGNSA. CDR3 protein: CASSLGGGTGFSPLHF. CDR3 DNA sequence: TGTGCCAGCAGCTTAGGGGGCGGGACAGGGTTTTCACCCCTCCACTTT. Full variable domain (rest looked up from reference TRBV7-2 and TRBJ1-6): GAGVSQSPSNKVTEKGKDVELRCDPISGHTALYWYRQSLGQGLEFLIYFQGNSAPDKSGLPSDRFSAERTGGSVSTLTIQRTQQEDSAVYLCASSLGGGTGFSPLHFGNGTRLTVT.

The DNA of the CDR3 is TGTGCCAGCAGCAAAGTCTCCCGGGGTACTCAAGAGACCCAGTACTTC. It translates to CASSKVSRGTQETQYF. The chain employs TRBV21-1 and TRBJ2-5; TRBD2, the table's D call, was not compared with the DNA. TRBV21-1 is a pseudogene. CDR3 length: 16 amino acids.

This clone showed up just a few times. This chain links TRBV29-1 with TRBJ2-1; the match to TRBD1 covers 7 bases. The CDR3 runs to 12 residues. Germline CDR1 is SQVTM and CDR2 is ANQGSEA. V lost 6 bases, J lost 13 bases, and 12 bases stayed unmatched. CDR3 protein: CSVATGEEAQFF. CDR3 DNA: TGCAGCGTGGCTACAGGGGAAGAGGCCCAGTTCTTC.

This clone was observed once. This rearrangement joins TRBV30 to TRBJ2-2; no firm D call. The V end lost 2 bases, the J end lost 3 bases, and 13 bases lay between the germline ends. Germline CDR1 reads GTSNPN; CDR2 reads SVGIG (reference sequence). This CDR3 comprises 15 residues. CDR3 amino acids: CAWSTSRRDTGELFF. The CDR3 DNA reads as TGTGCCTGGAGTACCTCGAGGAGAGACACCGGGGAGCTGTTTTTT.

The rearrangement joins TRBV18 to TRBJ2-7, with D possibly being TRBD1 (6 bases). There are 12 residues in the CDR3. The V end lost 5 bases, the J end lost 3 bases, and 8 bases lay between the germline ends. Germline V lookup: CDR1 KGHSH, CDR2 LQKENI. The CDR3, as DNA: TGTGCCAGCTCAACAGGGTTCTACGAGCAGTACTTC. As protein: CASSTGFYEQYF.

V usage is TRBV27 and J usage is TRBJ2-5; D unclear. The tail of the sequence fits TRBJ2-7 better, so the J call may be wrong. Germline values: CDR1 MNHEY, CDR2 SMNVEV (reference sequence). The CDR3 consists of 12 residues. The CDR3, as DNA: TGTGCCAGCAGCCCAGGAACCTACGAGCAGTACTTC. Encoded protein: CASSPGTYEQYF.

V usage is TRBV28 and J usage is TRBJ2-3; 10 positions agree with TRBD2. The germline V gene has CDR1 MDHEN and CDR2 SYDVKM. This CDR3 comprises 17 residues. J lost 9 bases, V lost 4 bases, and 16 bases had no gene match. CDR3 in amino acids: CASSSFSASGGPGTQYF. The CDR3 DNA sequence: TGTGCCAGCAGTTCCTTTTCGGCTAGCGGGGGCCCAGGCACGCAGTATTTT.

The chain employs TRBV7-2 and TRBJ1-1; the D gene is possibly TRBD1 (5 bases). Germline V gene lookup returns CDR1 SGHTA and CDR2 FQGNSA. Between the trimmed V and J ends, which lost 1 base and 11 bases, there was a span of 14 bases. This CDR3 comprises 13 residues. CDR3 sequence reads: CASSLGGGRGAFF. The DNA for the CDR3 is TGTGCCAGCAGCTTAGGGGGTGGGAGGGGCGCTTTCTTT.